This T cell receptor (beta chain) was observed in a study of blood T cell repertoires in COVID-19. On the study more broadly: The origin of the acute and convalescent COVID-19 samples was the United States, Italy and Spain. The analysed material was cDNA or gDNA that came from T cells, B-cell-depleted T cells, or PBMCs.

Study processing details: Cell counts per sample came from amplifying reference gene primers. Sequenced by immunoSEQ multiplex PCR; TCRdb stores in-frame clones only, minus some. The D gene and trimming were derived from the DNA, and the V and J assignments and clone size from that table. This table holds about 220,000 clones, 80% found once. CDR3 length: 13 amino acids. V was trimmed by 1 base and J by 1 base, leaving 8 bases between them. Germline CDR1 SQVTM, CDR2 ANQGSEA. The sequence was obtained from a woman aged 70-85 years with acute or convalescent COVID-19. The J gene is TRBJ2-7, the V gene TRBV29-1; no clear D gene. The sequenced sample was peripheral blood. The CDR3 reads CSVEGLSSYEQYF. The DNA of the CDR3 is TGCAGCGTTGAAGGTCTATCGTCCTACGAGCAGTACTTC.